At least ten counts were recorded for the clone carrying this TCR beta chain. Its antigen is as yet unknown. These data are taken from a study of neurological immune-mediated disorders. Study conclusions and caveats: The repertoires of 18 of 34 multiple sclerosis patients were placed by phylogenetic grouping in a single related-CDR3 cluster, which may be a signature.

Germline V CDR1 and CDR2: MNHEY, SVGEGT. The CDR3 is made up of 12 amino acids. Trimming cost V 5 bases and J 4 bases, with 8 bases left between them. TCRdb analysed the 5' RACE reads with MiXCR anew, one entry per CDR3 protein. This table holds some 38,000 distinct CDR3 sequences, 3.8% found once. The V and J genes are TRBV6-2 or TRBV6-3 and TRBJ1-2; D is uncertain. The sequencing input was PBMCs. This receptor was obtained from a man aged 25-45 years with multiple sclerosis. CDR3 sequence reads: CASSTDVYGYTF. The CDR3 DNA reads TGTGCCAGCAGTACGGATGTCTATGGCTACACCTTC.